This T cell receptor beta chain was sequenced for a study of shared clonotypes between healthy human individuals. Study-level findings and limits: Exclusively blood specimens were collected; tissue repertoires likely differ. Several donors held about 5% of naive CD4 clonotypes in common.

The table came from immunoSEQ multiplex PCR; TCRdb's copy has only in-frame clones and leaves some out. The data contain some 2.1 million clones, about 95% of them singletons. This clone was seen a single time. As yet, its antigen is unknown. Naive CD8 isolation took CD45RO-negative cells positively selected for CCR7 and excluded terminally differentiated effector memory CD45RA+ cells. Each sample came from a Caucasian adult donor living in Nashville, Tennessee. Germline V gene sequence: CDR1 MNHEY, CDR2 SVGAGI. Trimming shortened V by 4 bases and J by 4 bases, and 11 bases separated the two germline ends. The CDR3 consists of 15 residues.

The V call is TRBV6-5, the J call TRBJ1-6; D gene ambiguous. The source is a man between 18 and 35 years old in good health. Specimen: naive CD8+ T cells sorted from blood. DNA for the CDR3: TGTGCCAGCAGTTCCTTGGGGTCATATAATTCACCCCTCCACTTT. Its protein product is CASSSLGSYNSPLHF.